Included here is one T cell receptor beta chain sequence, with context. This sample stems from a study of blood T cell repertoires in COVID-19. Looking at the study overall: There were acute and convalescent COVID-19 samples, and they came from the United States, Italy and Spain. T cells, B-cell-depleted T cells, or PBMCs provided the cDNA or gDNA that served as material.

Authors' methods: Amplified reference gene primers provided the basis for estimating nucleated cell counts. Data came from immunoSEQ multiplex PCR; TCRdb stores just in-frame clones and leaves some out. The DNA was the basis for D and trimming; V, J and clone size are from that table. The table lists 65,000 to 70,000 clones, approximately 83% of them singletons. V was clipped by 6 bases and J by 4 bases, with 12 bases between them. The CDR3 loop spans 13 amino acids. The clonotype comes from a woman aged 55-69 years with acute or convalescent COVID-19. Specimen: peripheral blood. The rearrangement links TRBV12-3 or TRBV12-4 to TRBJ1-2; D is ambiguous. CDR3 nucleotide sequence: TGTGCCAGCAGCATCGAGAGGAGCTATGGCTACACCTTC. It specifies CASSIERSYGYTF.